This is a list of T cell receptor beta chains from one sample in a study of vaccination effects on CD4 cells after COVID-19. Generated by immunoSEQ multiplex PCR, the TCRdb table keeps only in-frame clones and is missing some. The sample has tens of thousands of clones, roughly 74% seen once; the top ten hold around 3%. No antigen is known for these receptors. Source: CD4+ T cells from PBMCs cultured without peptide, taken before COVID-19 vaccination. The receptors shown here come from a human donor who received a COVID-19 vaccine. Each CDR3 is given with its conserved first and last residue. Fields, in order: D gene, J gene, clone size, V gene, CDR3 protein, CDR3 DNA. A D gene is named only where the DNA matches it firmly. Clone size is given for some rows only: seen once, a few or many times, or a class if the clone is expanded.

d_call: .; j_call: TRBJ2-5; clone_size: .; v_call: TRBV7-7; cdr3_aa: CASSRGGGRAETQYF; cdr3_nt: TGTGCTAGCAGCCGCGGAGGAGGACGGGCAGAGACCCAGTACTTC
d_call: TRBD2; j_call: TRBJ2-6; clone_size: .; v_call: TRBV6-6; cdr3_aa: CASSPQAGVSGANVLTF; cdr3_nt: TGTGCCAGCAGTCCCCAAGCGGGGGTCTCTGGGGCCAACGTCCTGACTTTC
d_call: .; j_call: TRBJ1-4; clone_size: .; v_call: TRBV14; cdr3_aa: CASSQDSWGSNEKLFF; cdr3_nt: TGTGCCAGCAGCCAAGATTCCTGGGGGTCTAATGAAAAACTGTTTTTT
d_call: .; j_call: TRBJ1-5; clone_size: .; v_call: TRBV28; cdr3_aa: CASSPARGSNQPQHF; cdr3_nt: TGTGCCAGCAGTCCCGCCCGAGGTAGCAATCAGCCCCAGCATTTT
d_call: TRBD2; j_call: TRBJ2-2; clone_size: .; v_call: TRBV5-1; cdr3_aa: CASSSPAGATTGELFF; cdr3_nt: TGCGCCAGCAGCTCCCCCGCGGGAGCGACCACCGGGGAGCTGTTTTTT
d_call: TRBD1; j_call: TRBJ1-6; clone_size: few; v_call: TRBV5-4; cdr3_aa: CASSLAGDRGSPLHF; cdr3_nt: TGTGCCAGCAGCTTGGCTGGGGACAGGGGGTCACCCCTCCACTTT
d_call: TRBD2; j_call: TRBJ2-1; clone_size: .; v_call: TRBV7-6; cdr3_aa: CASSGGTSGDNEQFF; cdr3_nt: TGTGCCAGCAGCGGAGGGACTAGCGGGGACAATGAGCAGTTCTTC